This entry is about one T cell receptor (beta chain). Its cognate antigen is unknown. These data belong to a study of T cells in Graves' hyperthyroidism and ophthalmopathy. The source material, RNA transcripts, was used to amplify TCR beta CDR3 regions. The TCR CDR3 was amplified in a first-round RT-PCR using the HTBI primer set. TCRdb called the multiplex PCR reads again in MiXCR, with one record for every CDR3 protein. The data contain hundreds of thousands of distinct CDR3 sequences, about a sixth of them singletons. Notes on the study in general: The model forecast ophthalmopathy, anticipating it by a median approximately 7 months before onset. Blood also held most thyroid clonotypes expanded beyond 0.001.

Germline CDR1 MRHNA, CDR2 SNTAGT. V dropped 3 bases and J dropped 2 bases, with 10 bases sitting between them. The CDR3 is 15 residues long. Lactation, pregnancy, other autoimmune disease or uncontrolled infection excluded patients. PBMCs were collected from an approximately 10 ml volume of fresh peripheral blood. The origin of this receptor is a middle-aged woman with Graves' ophthalmopathy. The sample was blood. The chain recombines TRBV6-4 with TRBJ2-2; D unresolved. DNA for the CDR3: TGTGCCAGCAGTGATAAGGCAGATAACACCGGGGAGCTGTTTTTT. Its translation is CASSDKADNTGELFF.